This is a list of T cell receptor beta chains from one sample in a study of OX40 agonist ivuxolimab in advanced cancers. The method was immunoSEQ multiplex PCR; TCRdb's version includes in-frame clones alone and lacks a portion of them. The sample records just over 90,000 clones, under 95% being singletons. The source material was CD4+ or CD8+ T cells sorted from blood, sampled in a trial of the OX40 agonist ivuxolimab. All receptors come from an adult with an advanced solid tumor such as melanoma, head and neck, liver or kidney cancer. The CDR3 runs from the conserved cysteine through the conserved F or W. Each record gives: V gene, clone size, CDR3 protein. Clone sizes are given selectively: once, few, many, or a class where the clone is expanded.

TRBV2	once	CASSERVREGEKLFF
TRBV19	NA	CASSMWYVNDHGYTF
TRBV27	NA	CASSLGGYSNQPQHF
TRBV15	NA	CATSRDLGGTGAYEQYF
TRBV7-8	NA	CASSLSGPLDTEAFF
TRBV28	NA	CASSLTLGTYEQYF
TRBV27	NA	CASSPQGNEQFF
TRBV5-6	NA	CASSIGSNTEAFF
TRBV4-1	NA	CASSPSQRSEQYF
TRBV5-4	NA	CASSTYRGLQETQYF
TRBV5-4	NA	CASNSNTGELFF
TRBV29-1	once	CSVYTGSLAFF
TRBV6-1	NA	CASSERYEQYF
TRBV29-1	NA	CSLLGQGEVDEQFF
TRBV14	once	CASRGQEGTDTQYF
TRBV15	NA	CATSLKGRRYEQYF
TRBV20-1	NA	CSAREGSEQYF
TRBV11-3	once	CASSSGDSNQPQHF
TRBV5-1	NA	CASSSTTPGNTIYF